This T cell receptor (beta chain) appears in the sequencing data of a study of T cell responses to AZD1222 COVID-19 vaccine. Some clones are missing from TCRdb's copy, which holds only in-frame ones; the method was immunoSEQ multiplex PCR. The sample lists 150,000 to 200,000 clones; approximately 94% were seen once. Concerning this clone: The antigen remains unidentified.

Per the germline V gene, CDR1 is SGHTA and CDR2 is FQGNSA. V lost 3 bases to trimming and J lost 2 bases, with 7 bases between them. The CDR3 covers 14 residues. Study observations and caveats: An increase in Spike-specific TCR breadth and depth was observed after two AZD1222 doses. Most donors were white British, females outnumbered males, and clonal diversity was possibly underestimated. Just a handful of people given AZD1222 tested seropositive at baseline.

The sequence came from an adult who received the AZD1222 COVID-19 vaccine. V and J are TRBV7-2 and TRBJ2-2; D unclear. The sample in question was peripheral blood, obtained 28 days after the second AZD1222 dose. In DNA form, the CDR3 reads TGTGCCAGCAGCTTCCCAATCAACACCGGGGAGCTGTTTTTT. Protein: CASSFPINTGELFF.